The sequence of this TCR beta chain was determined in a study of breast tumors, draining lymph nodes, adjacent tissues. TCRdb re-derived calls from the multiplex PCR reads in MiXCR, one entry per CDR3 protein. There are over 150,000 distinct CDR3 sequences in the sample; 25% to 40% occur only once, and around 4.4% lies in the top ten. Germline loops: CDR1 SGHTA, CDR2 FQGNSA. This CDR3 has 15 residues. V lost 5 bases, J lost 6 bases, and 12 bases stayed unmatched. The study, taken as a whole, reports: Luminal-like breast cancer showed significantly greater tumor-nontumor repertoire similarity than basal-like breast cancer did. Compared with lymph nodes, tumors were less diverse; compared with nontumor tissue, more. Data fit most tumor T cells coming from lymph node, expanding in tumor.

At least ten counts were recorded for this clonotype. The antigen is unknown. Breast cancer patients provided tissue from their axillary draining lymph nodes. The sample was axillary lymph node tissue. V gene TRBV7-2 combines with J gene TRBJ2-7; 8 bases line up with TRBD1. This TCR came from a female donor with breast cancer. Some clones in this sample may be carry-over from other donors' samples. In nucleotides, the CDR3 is TGTGCCAGCAGCGGCGACAGGGGACGCTTTGGCGAGCAGTACTTC. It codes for CASSGDRGRFGEQYF.